The 27 T cell receptor beta chains presented below share a single source sample, sequenced in a study of blood T cell repertoires in COVID-19. Assay: immunoSEQ multiplex PCR; the TCRdb copy retains only in-frame clones and omits some. The sample has fewer than 250,000 clones, approximately 91% seen once. Sequenced input: peripheral blood. The receptors come from a woman in her sixties with acute or convalescent COVID-19.

The chain recombines TRBV6-1 with TRBJ1-1; the match to TRBD1 covers 7 bases. The CDR3 runs 17 residues. CDR1 and CDR2 (germline): MNHNS, SASEGT. The trim removed 4 bases at V and 0 bases at J, leaving 11 bases unmatched. The CDR3 coding sequence is TGTGCCAGCAGTGGGGACAGCCGGCATCACATGAACACTGAAGCTTTCTTT. Translation: CASSGDSRHHMNTEAFF.

The chain recombines TRBV6-5 with TRBJ1-2; D is ambiguous. Germline V gene sequence: CDR1 MNHEY, CDR2 SVGAGI. The V gene lost 8 bases and the J gene lost 1 base, with 8 bases spanning the gap. The CDR3 spans 12 residues. CDR3 DNA: TGTGCCAGCCGAGCGAGTAACTATGGCTACACCTTC. Its translation is CASRASNYGYTF.

The V call is TRBV21-1, the J call TRBJ1-1; TRBD1, the D gene given by the table, was not confirmed from the DNA. TRBV21-1 is reported as a pseudogene. The CDR3 contains 14 residues. The CDR3 region has the DNA TGTGCCAGCAGCATCGGACAGATGAACACTGAAGCTTTCTTT. It yields the protein CASSIGQMNTEAFF.

This clone appeared a single time. V and J are TRBV7-3 and TRBJ1-1; D is undetermined. V was clipped by 3 bases and J by 6 bases, with 23 bases between them. The germline gives CDR1 SGHTA, CDR2 FQGTGA. CDR3 length equals 17 residues. CDR3 amino acids: CASSLRKVAGPLSEAFF. In DNA, the CDR3 is TGTGCCAGCAGCTTGCGTAAGGTCGCAGGTCCGCTTTCTGAAGCTTTCTTT.

This chain uses TRBV7-6 with TRBJ1-1; 10 nucleotides line up with TRBD1. Losses at the gene ends were 1 base for V and 7 bases for J; bases not matched to a gene: 3. This CDR3 is built from 14 residues. Germline-derived CDR1 and CDR2 are SGHVS and FNYEAQ. CDR3 DNA: TGTGCCAGCAGCTTAGGGGGACAGGGGAATGAAGCTTTCTTT. Translated, it gives CASSLGGQGNEAFF.

The chain combines TRBV7-2 with TRBJ2-2; 10 nucleotides agree with TRBD2. Trimming at V came to 5 bases and at J to 8 bases, leaving 14 bases not matched to a gene. The CDR3 runs 17 residues. In germline, CDR1 is SGHTA, CDR2 FQGNSA. CDR3 DNA: TGTGCCAGCAGCCCTTATGCTTTAGCGGGGGGAACGGGGGAGCTGTTTTTT. Protein: CASSPYALAGGTGELFF. Full variable domain (remainder filled in from reference TRBV7-2 and TRBJ2-2): GAGVSQSPSNKVTEKGKDVELRCDPISGHTALYWYRQSLGQGLEFLIYFQGNSAPDKSGLPSDRFSAERTGGSVSTLTIQRTQQEDSAVYLCASSPYALAGGTGELFFGEGSRLTVL.

This chain connects TRBV3-1 (or the pseudogene TRBV3-2) to TRBJ2-4; tentatively, D is TRBD2 (5 bases). Trimming cost V 0 bases and J 1 base, with 16 bases left between them. The CDR3 sequence is 18 residues long. Germline V gene data show CDR1 as LGHDT and CDR2 as YNNKEL (reference sequence). The CDR3 nucleotides are TGTGCCAGCAGCCAAGATCCCGTCGGGGTGGGGGCCAAAAACATTCAGTACTTC. Translating gives CASSQDPVGVGAKNIQYF.

This rearrangement joins TRBV7-2 to TRBJ2-3; the match to TRBD2 covers 13 bases. Germline CDR1 and CDR2: SGHTA and FQGNSA. V gave up 3 bases and J gave up 5 bases; unmatched junction bases: 5. This CDR3 has 16 amino acids. Here the CDR3 DNA reads TGTGCCAGCAGCTTTGGACTAGCGGGAGCAGAAGATACGCAGTATTTT. It encodes CASSFGLAGAEDTQYF.

This sequence joins TRBV7-2 and TRBJ1-5; maybe TRBD1 (5 bases). CDR1 and CDR2 (germline): SGHTA, FQGNSA. V was pared by 3 bases and J by 5 bases, with 11 bases between. The CDR3 consists of 14 residues. CDR3 loop: CASSLRGGDQPQHF. CDR3 nucleotide sequence: TGTGCCAGCAGCTTGAGGGGCGGGGATCAGCCCCAGCATTTT.

Turning to this clone: The same CDR3 can be traced to other DNA sequences in this sample. The J gene is TRBJ1-2, the V gene TRBV30; the match to TRBD1 covers 8 bases. Trimming cost V 0 bases and J 8 bases; bases outside gene matches: 8. CDR3 length: 14 residues. The germline V gene encodes CDR1 GTSNPN and CDR2 SVGIG (reference sequence). The CDR3 DNA reads as TGTGCCTGGAGTGTACTTAGGACAGGGAACGGCTACACCTTC. This encodes CAWSVLRTGNGYTF.

The rearrangement joins TRBV25-1 to TRBJ1-5; weak D call: TRBD1 (6 bases). V was shortened by 5 bases and J by 3 bases, with 14 bases between the two germline ends. The CDR3 is made up of 15 amino acids. Germline V gives CDR1 MGHDK, CDR2 SYGVNS. CDR3 amino acids: CASSPWGGANQPQHF. The CDR3 DNA reads TGTGCCAGCAGTCCCTGGGGGGGGGCCAATCAGCCCCAGCATTTT. The variable domain in full, completed from reference TRBV25-1 and TRBJ1-5, reads EADIYQTPRYLVIGTGKKITLECSQTMGHDKMYWYQQDPGMELHLIHYSYGVNSTEKGDLSSESTVSRIRTEHFPLTLESARPSHTSQYLCASSPWGGANQPQHFGDGTRLSIL.

The chain combines TRBV19 with TRBJ2-7; TRBD1 is a possible D gene (6 bases). Trimming removed 2 bases at V and 4 bases at J, with 9 bases between. Germline V gene data show CDR1 as LNHDA and CDR2 as SQIVND (reference sequence). This CDR3 spans 13 amino acids. The chain's CDR3 is CASSINREYEQYF. Written as DNA, the CDR3 is TGTGCCAGTAGTATAAACAGGGAATACGAGCAGTACTTC.

This sequence joins TRBV6-4 and TRBJ1-4; 7 bases match TRBD1. CDR1 is MRHNA and CDR2 is SNTAGT in the germline V gene. The CDR3 contains 16 residues. Trimming at V came to 5 bases and at J to 3 bases, leaving 9 bases not matched to a gene. The CDR3 DNA reads as TGTGCCAGCAGTCCCATCCCGGGACAGCCTAATGAAAAACTGTTTTTT. Translation gives CASSPIPGQPNEKLFF.

V is TRBV7-8 and J is TRBJ1-6, with a weak D call TRBD1 (6 bases). Looked up from germline, CDR1 is SGHVS and CDR2 is FQNEAQ. V was cut by 0 bases and J by 6 bases, with 9 bases left in between. This CDR3 comprises 15 residues. The CDR3 DNA follows: TGTGCCAGCAGCTTAGCGCAACAGGGTAATTCACCCCTCCACTTT. This encodes CASSLAQQGNSPLHF.

The V and J genes are TRBV5-1 and TRBJ2-5; 7 bases align to TRBD1. The CDR3 has 15 amino acids. The ends lost 3 bases at V and 4 bases at J; junction bases unmatched: 9. CDR1 and CDR2 (germline): SGHRS, YFSETQ. CDR3 sequence reads: CASSSILRQGETQYF. The CDR3 coding sequence is TGCGCCAGCAGCTCGATACTACGACAGGGAGAGACCCAGTACTTC.

CDR3 DNA sequence: TGCAGTGCTAGTAGACCGGGACTGACAAACACTGAAGCTTTCTTT. This codes for CSASRPGLTNTEAFF. V and J are TRBV20-1 and TRBJ1-1; a weak D match, TRBD1 (5 bases). Trimming left V 3 bases short and J 2 bases short, with 16 bases between. CDR1 and CDR2 (germline): DFQATT, SNEGSKA (reference sequence). The CDR3 contains 15 residues.

Concerning this clone: Other DNA sequences of this sample code for an identical CDR3. J is TRBJ2-6 and V is TRBV4-1; 8 nucleotides align to TRBD1. Germline V CDR1 and CDR2: MGHRA, YSYEKL. J lost 0 bases, V lost 4 bases, and 8 bases had no gene match. The CDR3 is made up of 18 amino acids. CDR3 protein: CASSPLDRVPSGANVLTF. CDR3 coding DNA: TGCGCCAGCAGCCCCCTGGACAGGGTCCCCTCTGGGGCCAACGTCCTGACTTTC.

This chain connects TRBV28 to TRBJ1-3; 7 bases are shared with TRBD1. Germline assignment: CDR1 MDHEN and CDR2 SYDVKM. J was trimmed by 1 base and V by 3 bases; bases with no gene match: 6. The CDR3 sequence is 16 residues long. This CDR3 reads CASSFTRDRSGNTIYF. The CDR3 DNA sequence: TGTGCCAGCAGTTTTACCCGGGACAGATCTGGAAACACCATATATTTT.

The genes are TRBV11-2 and TRBJ1-2; D is possibly TRBD1 (5 bases). V gave up 4 bases and J gave up 4 bases, with 10 bases separating them. This CDR3 contains 13 residues. Per germline, CDR1 SGHAT and CDR2 FQNNGV. The CDR3 bases are TGTGCCAGCAGCTCACTGGGGGGCTATGGCTACACCTTC. Amino acids: CASSSLGGYGYTF.

As DNA, the CDR3 is TGCGCCAGCAGCCGGGCGGGGGATAATTCACCCCTCCACTTT. It codes for CASSRAGDNSPLHF. The chain couples TRBV5-1 to TRBJ1-6, with D perhaps matching TRBD1 (5 bases). V was pared by 4 bases and J by 5 bases, with 10 bases between. Germline V lookup: CDR1 SGHRS, CDR2 YFSETQ. The CDR3 contains 14 residues. The variable domain in full, with the rest retrieved from reference TRBV5-1 and TRBJ1-6, is KAGVTQTPRYLIKTRGQQVTLSCSPISGHRSVSWYQQTPGQGLQFLFEYFSETQRNKGNFPGRFSGRQFSNSRSEMNVSTLELGDSALYLCASSRAGDNSPLHFGNGTRLTVT.

This clone was observed a handful of times. CDR3 protein: CASSDRQMTNYGYTF. The CDR3 DNA follows: TGTGCCAGCAGTGACAGACAAATGACTAACTATGGCTACACCTTC. The chain employs TRBV6-6 and TRBJ1-2; TRBD1 might be the D (5 bases). V was shortened by 5 bases and J by 0 bases, with 13 bases between the two germline ends. Per germline, CDR1 MNHNY and CDR2 SVGAGI (reference sequence). CDR3 length equals 15 residues.

This clone was recorded only once. This CDR3 reads CASSEALRRSEAFF. The CDR3 region has the DNA TGTGCCAGCAGTGAAGCGTTAAGGAGATCTGAAGCTTTCTTT. This chain joins TRBV6-1 and TRBJ1-1; no clear D. CDR3 length equals 14 residues. CDR1 MNHNS and CDR2 SASEGT come from the germline V gene. Trimming took off 0 bases at V and 6 bases at J, with 11 bases between the two ends.

This sequence joins TRBV28 and TRBJ1-2; TRBD1 matches at 10 bases. CDR3 length: 14 residues. The V gene end was trimmed by 6 bases and the J gene end by 0 bases; junction bases not matched to a gene: 1. Germline V gene data show CDR1 as MDHEN and CDR2 as SYDVKM. The CDR3 protein is CASRGTGANYGYTF. The CDR3 nucleotides read TGTGCCAGCAGGGGGACAGGGGCTAACTATGGCTACACCTTC.

The chain combines TRBV5-1 with TRBJ1-3; TRBD1 matches 7 bases. This CDR3 comprises 15 residues. The germline V gene has CDR1 SGHRS and CDR2 YFSETQ. The trim removed 4 bases at V and 0 bases at J, leaving 4 bases unmatched. This CDR3 reads CASSHDRASGNTIYF. In nucleotides, the CDR3 is TGCGCCAGCAGCCACGACAGGGCCTCTGGAAACACCATATATTTT.

This clone was counted a single time. The genes are TRBV12-5 and TRBJ2-1; 8 bases map to TRBD2. Germline CDR1 is LGHNT and CDR2 is FRNRAP. The CDR3 loop spans 18 amino acids. Trimming removed 1 base from V and 6 bases from J; junction bases left unmatched: 14. The CDR3 here is CASGLAQYGLAGFNEQFF. In DNA form, the CDR3 reads TGTGCTAGTGGTTTGGCCCAATACGGACTAGCAGGATTCAATGAGCAGTTCTTC.

The chain links TRBV7-2 to TRBJ2-7, with 7 nucleotides matching TRBD1. From germline, CDR1 is SGHTA and CDR2 FQGNSA. Trimming cost V 4 bases and J 1 base; bases outside gene matches: 7. The CDR3 is 15 amino acids. The CDR3 bases are TGTGCCAGCAGCTCCCCCGGGACAGCTTCCTACGAGCAGTACTTC. Translated: CASSSPGTASYEQYF.

About this clone itself: This same CDR3 is encoded by further DNA sequences in the sample. This chain joins TRBV7-9 and TRBJ2-7, with TRBD1 matching over 7 bases. The CDR3 spans 14 residues. V trimming: 1 base; J trimming: 2 bases; junction bases outside the gene matches: 2. Germline V gene data show CDR1 as SEHNR and CDR2 as FQNEAQ (reference sequence). The CDR3 loop reads CASSLGTGTYEQYF. CDR3 DNA sequence: TGTGCCAGCAGCTTAGGGACAGGTACCTACGAGCAGTACTTC. The variable domain in full, completed from reference TRBV7-9 and TRBJ2-7, reads DTGVSQNPRHKITKRGQNVTFRCDPISEHNRLYWYRQTLGQGPEFLTYFQNEAQLEKSRLLSDRFSAERPKGSFSTLEIQRTEQGDSAMYLCASSLGTGTYEQYFGPGTRLTVT.